A single sample gave rise to the 20 T cell receptor beta chains below, sequenced in a study of B cell selection in AIRE deficiency. Repertoires were generated with immunoSEQ multiplex PCR, while TCRdb's copy carries only in-frame clones and drops some. The sample has about 15,000 clones, roughly 91% seen once. Regulatory T cells were sorted as CD4+CD25hiCD127low/negative. Sequenced sample: Tregs sorted from PBMCs. Every receptor here comes from a human donor with AIRE deficiency.

The chain couples TRBV15 to TRBJ1-3; TRBD1 matches at 7 bases. Germline V lookup: CDR1 LNHNV, CDR2 YYDKDF (reference sequence). After removal of 5 bases from V and 4 bases from J, the junction contained 5 bases not matched to a gene. The CDR3 loop spans 14 amino acids. The CDR3 protein is CATSLDRRGNTIYF. The CDR3 bases are TGTGCCACCAGCTTGGACAGGAGAGGAAACACCATATATTTT.

V is TRBV7-9 and J is TRBJ1-1; TRBD1 is a possible D gene (6 bases). This CDR3 comprises 14 residues. V lost 1 base to trimming and J lost 10 bases, with 16 bases between them. The germline V gene has CDR1 SEHNR and CDR2 FQNEAQ (reference sequence). As DNA, the CDR3 is TGTGCCAGCAGCTTAGTATGGGGGAAAGGGGGAGCTTTCTTT. Translating it yields CASSLVWGKGGAFF.

The V and J genes are TRBV4-3 and TRBJ2-1, with TRBD2 matching 14 bases. CDR3 length: 14 residues. With V trimmed by 4 bases and J by 9 bases, 2 bases remained unmatched. The V gene's germline CDR1 is LGHNA and CDR2 YSLEER. The CDR3, as DNA: TGCGCCAGCAGCCGAGGACTAGCGGGAGGTGAGCAGTTCTTC. Amino acids: CASSRGLAGGEQFF.

This sequence joins TRBV28 and TRBJ2-6; D is ambiguous. Per germline, CDR1 MDHEN and CDR2 SYDVKM. V gave up 5 bases and J gave up 0 bases, with 11 bases separating them. The CDR3 is 16 residues long. The chain's CDR3 is CASSDEASSGANVLTF. The CDR3 bases are TGTGCCAGCAGTGACGAAGCCAGCTCTGGGGCCAACGTCCTGACTTTC.

The chain joins TRBV7-8 to TRBJ2-4; 9 bases line up with TRBD1. V shed 5 bases and J 6 bases; nucleotides not matched to a gene: 2. CDR1 is SGHVS and CDR2 is FQNEAQ in the germline V gene. This CDR3 has 13 residues. The CDR3 nucleotides are TGTGCCAGCAGCGCGGACAGGGGAAACATTCAGTACTTC. It codes for CASSADRGNIQYF.

This chain joins TRBV5-1 and TRBJ2-1; unclear D gene. Germline values: CDR1 SGHRS, CDR2 YFSETQ. V was trimmed by 0 bases and J by 2 bases, leaving 9 bases between them. CDR3 length equals 15 residues. CDR3 sequence (DNA): TGCGCCAGCAGCTTGGGGTCGATGGCCTACAATGAGCAGTTCTTC. Protein sequence: CASSLGSMAYNEQFF.

This clone was counted once. The chain uses TRBV7-9 and TRBJ2-1; 9 positions match TRBD1. The CDR3 contains 16 residues. Unmatched junction bases numbered 10, after V lost 5 bases and J lost 5 bases. Germline CDR1 is SEHNR and CDR2 is FQNEAQ (reference sequence). CDR3 coding DNA: TGTGCCAGCAGCCTACCCAGACAGGGGGTAAACAATGAGCAGTTCTTC. This codes for CASSLPRQGVNNEQFF. Based on the CDR3 plus reference TRBV7-9 and TRBJ2-1, the full variable domain is DTGVSQNPRHKITKRGQNVTFRCDPISEHNRLYWYRQTLGQGPEFLTYFQNEAQLEKSRLLSDRFSAERPKGSFSTLEIQRTEQGDSAMYLCASSLPRQGVNNEQFFGPGTRLTVL.

V gene TRBV28 combines with J gene TRBJ2-7; the D is unclear. The CDR3 is 15 amino acids. V gave up 5 bases and J gave up 2 bases, with 16 bases separating them. Germline CDR1 reads MDHEN; CDR2 reads SYDVKM. CDR3 amino acids: CASSPRAAVTYEQYF. CDR3 in DNA: TGTGCCAGCAGTCCCCGGGCGGCGGTTACCTACGAGCAGTACTTC.

The chain recombines TRBV27 with TRBJ2-7; D is perhaps TRBD2 (7 bases). V was pared by 6 bases and J by 3 bases, with 27 bases between. Germline CDR1 is MNHEY and CDR2 is SMNVEV (reference sequence). This CDR3 has 18 amino acids. Here the CDR3 DNA reads TGTGCCAGCAGCCCACAGCCCCCCCGGGGGGCAAAGTTCTACGAGCAGTACTTC. Protein product: CASSPQPPRGAKFYEQYF.

The gene calls are TRBV27 and TRBJ2-7, with D possibly TRBD1 on 5 matching bases. V was shortened by 3 bases and J by 4 bases, with 16 bases between the two germline ends. In germline, CDR1 is MNHEY, CDR2 SMNVEV (reference sequence). The CDR3 consists of 15 residues. CDR3 nucleotide sequence: TGTGCCAGCAGTTTCTCGCCCAGGGTAGGGTACGAGCAGTACTTC. Its protein product is CASSFSPRVGYEQYF.

The chain combines TRBV4-1 with TRBJ1-6; D uncertain. Germline V CDR1 and CDR2: MGHRA, YSYEKL. Trimming cost V 0 bases and J 10 bases, with 10 bases left between them. The CDR3 is made up of 14 amino acids. In DNA form, the CDR3 reads TGCGCCAGCAGCCAAGAAACATGGTACTCACCCCTCCACTTT. Amino acid sequence: CASSQETWYSPLHF.

V and J are TRBV7-2 and TRBJ1-5; 7 bases map to TRBD1. The CDR3 has 15 residues. The germline CDR1 and CDR2 sequences are SGHTA and FQGNSA. Trimming removed 5 bases from V and 1 base from J; junction bases left unmatched: 5. The CDR3 protein is CASSPRQGSNQPQHF. The CDR3 DNA follows: TGTGCCAGCAGCCCCAGACAGGGAAGCAATCAGCCCCAGCATTTT.

The rearrangement uses TRBV10-2 and TRBJ2-7; perhaps TRBD2 as D (6 bases). V was cut by 9 bases and J by 7 bases, with 22 bases left in between. The germline V gene encodes CDR1 WSHSY and CDR2 SAAADI. This CDR3 has 14 residues. The CDR3 loop is CARVMGRDAGEQYF. CDR3 coding DNA: TGCGCCAGGGTTATGGGGCGGGATGCGGGAGAGCAGTACTTC.

The CDR3 spells CASSSGSTYEQYF. CDR3 DNA sequence: TGTGCCAGCAGTTCAGGCAGCACCTACGAGCAGTACTTC. The V and J genes are TRBV27 and TRBJ2-7; no clear D. The CDR3 has 13 residues. Germline lookup yields CDR1 MNHEY and CDR2 SMNVEV (reference sequence). Between the trimmed V and J ends, which lost 4 bases and 2 bases, there was a span of 9 bases.

This chain joins TRBV7-2 and TRBJ2-3, with TRBD2 matching over 7 bases. This CDR3 comprises 14 residues. The ends lost 1 base at V and 6 bases at J; junction bases unmatched: 4. Germline lookup yields CDR1 SGHTA and CDR2 FQGNSA. CDR3 nucleotide sequence: TGTGCCAGCAGCTTAGGGGCGGGAGCGGATACGCAGTATTTT. Residues: CASSLGAGADTQYF.

The rearrangement links TRBV28 to TRBJ1-6; maybe TRBD1 (6 bases). V was cut by 6 bases and J by 4 bases, with 13 bases left in between. CDR1 is MDHEN and CDR2 is SYDVKM in the germline V gene. The CDR3 has 15 residues. CDR3 region: CASSITGLYNSPLHF. The CDR3 DNA sequence: TGTGCCAGCAGCATTACAGGGTTGTATAATTCACCCCTCCACTTT.

CDR3 protein: CASSFGQGHNSPLHF. In DNA, the CDR3 is TGTGCCAGCAGTTTCGGCCAGGGGCACAATTCACCCCTCCACTTT. The V gene is TRBV27, the J gene TRBJ1-6; D is perhaps TRBD1 (6 bases). V was clipped by 3 bases and J by 7 bases, with 13 bases between them. This CDR3 region has 15 residues. Germline V lookup: CDR1 MNHEY, CDR2 SMNVEV (reference sequence).

This clone occurred once. V and J are TRBV10-3 and TRBJ1-2; 7 bases are shared with TRBD1. CDR3 size: 17 residues. Germline CDR1 ENHRY, CDR2 SYGVKD. Unmatched junction bases numbered 22, after V lost 7 bases and J lost 8 bases. For the CDR3, the DNA is TGTGCCATCAATAGACAGGGAAAGTACGATCTTCAAGGGGGCTACACCTTC. It codes for CAINRQGKYDLQGGYTF.

This clone was detected only a few times. J is TRBJ1-2 and V is TRBV4-3, with D unclear. This CDR3 is 15 amino acids long. V gave up 4 bases and J gave up 4 bases, with 16 bases separating them. Per the germline V gene, CDR1 is LGHNA and CDR2 is YSLEER. The DNA of the CDR3 is TGCGCCAGCAGCCCTCGGGTGATGTATTTCTATGGCTACACCTTC. Encoded protein: CASSPRVMYFYGYTF.

The chain has TRBV6-5 and TRBJ2-3; the D gene is possibly TRBD1 (7 bases). CDR3 length equals 14 residues. Germline CDR1 and CDR2: MNHEY and SVGAGI. The ends were cut back, 2 bases at V and 5 bases at J, with 11 bases in the middle. The CDR3 DNA reads TGTGCCAGCAGTTACGCAGGGGGACTAGATACGCAGTATTTT. Translation gives CASSYAGGLDTQYF.